These 16 T cell receptor beta chains were sequenced from one sample in a study of shared clonotypes between healthy human individuals. The repertoire was sequenced with immunoSEQ multiplex PCR; TCRdb's copy has only in-frame clones and lacks some. Counted here are more than 2 million clones, about 95% occurring once; the ten biggest clones make up 1.1%. Only CD45RO-negative cells positively selected for CCR7 counted as naive CD8 cells, so terminally differentiated effector memory CD45RA+ cells were excluded. Sequenced sample: naive CD8+ T cells sorted from blood. These receptors originate from a young man in good health.

This chain uses TRBV13 with TRBJ2-7; D not certain. The germline gives CDR1 PRHDT, CDR2 FYEKMQ (reference sequence). The CDR3 contains 13 residues. V was clipped by 5 bases and J by 6 bases, with 14 bases between them. The CDR3 DNA is TGTGCCAGCAGCACGGCCCTTCCGGGCGAGCAGTACTTC. Translating it yields CASSTALPGEQYF. The full variable domain, rest sourced from reference TRBV13 and TRBJ2-7, is AAGVIQSPRHLIKEKRETATLKCYPIPRHDTVYWYQQGPGQDPQFLISFYEKMQSDKGSIPDRFSAQQFSDYHSELNMSSLELGDSALYFCASSTALPGEQYFGPGTRLTVT.

Note on this clone: This sample includes further DNA sequences coding for the same CDR3. The V and J genes are TRBV4-1 and TRBJ2-4; D is uncertain. Germline CDR1 and CDR2: MGHRA and YSYEKL. With 1 base removed from V and 2 bases from J, the gap between germline ends came to 6 bases. This CDR3 is built from 14 residues. CDR3 amino acids: CASSQGGSKNIQYF. CDR3 DNA: TGCGCCAGCAGCCAAGGGGGTTCCAAAAACATTCAGTACTTC.

This chain connects TRBV5-6 to TRBJ2-7, with D unclear. Germline CDR1 is SGHDT and CDR2 is YYEEEE. The CDR3 runs 12 residues. V dropped 4 bases and J dropped 3 bases, with 8 bases sitting between them. CDR3 coding DNA: TGTGCCAGCAGCACCGCCGACTACGAGCAGTACTTC. This translates into CASSTADYEQYF.

The chain links TRBV28 to TRBJ2-3, with D unclear. CDR1 is MDHEN and CDR2 is SYDVKM in the germline V gene. Trimming shortened V by 5 bases and J by 0 bases, and 18 bases separated the two germline ends. There are 17 residues in the CDR3. The CDR3: CASSPHSLLTSTDTQYF. The CDR3 region has the DNA TGTGCCAGCAGTCCCCACTCCCTCCTGACAAGCACAGATACGCAGTATTTT.

The genes are TRBV15 and TRBJ1-1; perhaps TRBD1 as D (6 bases). Germline V gives CDR1 LNHNV, CDR2 YYDKDF (reference sequence). The CDR3 has 11 amino acids. Trimming removed 8 bases from V and 5 bases from J, with 9 bases in between. This CDR3 is CATLQGTEAFF. DNA of the CDR3: TGTGCCACCCTACAGGGAACTGAAGCTTTCTTT.

The chain carries TRBV4-1 and TRBJ2-1; D is perhaps TRBD2 (5 bases). The CDR3 has 13 residues. The V gene lost 5 bases and the J gene lost 9 bases, with 14 bases spanning the gap. CDR1 and CDR2 from the germline V gene are MGHRA and YSYEKL. CDR3 in amino acids: CASSFDYNSEQFF. For the CDR3, the DNA is TGCGCCAGCAGCTTCGACTATAACAGTGAGCAGTTCTTC.

A word on this clone: The same CDR3 also results from other DNA sequences found in this sample. The V and J genes are TRBV29-1 and TRBJ2-7; D is ambiguous. Germline assignment: CDR1 SQVTM and CDR2 ANQGSEA. The V gene lost 0 bases and the J gene lost 4 bases, with 7 bases spanning the gap. The CDR3 runs to 12 residues. CDR3: CSVEDPGYEQYF. The CDR3 DNA reads TGCAGCGTTGAAGATCCGGGTTACGAGCAGTACTTC.

The chain uses TRBV7-2 and TRBJ1-3; D unclear. With 4 bases removed from V and 0 bases from J, the gap between germline ends came to 7 bases. CDR1 and CDR2 (germline): SGHTA, FQGNSA. The CDR3 covers 14 residues. For the CDR3, the DNA is TGTGCCAGCAGCTCGGTCGACTCTGGAAACACCATATATTTT. This encodes CASSSVDSGNTIYF. Together with reference TRBV7-2 and TRBJ1-3, the CDR3 gives the full variable domain: GAGVSQSPSNKVTEKGKDVELRCDPISGHTALYWYRQSLGQGLEFLIYFQGNSAPDKSGLPSDRFSAERTGGSVSTLTIQRTQQEDSAVYLCASSSVDSGNTIYFGEGSWLTVV.

A remark on this clone: The sample carries other DNA sequences with the same CDR3. The J gene is TRBJ1-2, the V gene TRBV6-6, with D hard to call. Germline V CDR1 and CDR2: MNHNY, SVGAGI (reference sequence). The CDR3 length is 15 residues. V was cut by 3 bases and J by 6 bases, with 17 bases left in between. DNA of the CDR3: TGTGCCAGCAGTTATAGCCCGGGAGGGTGGGATGGCTACACCTTC. It is translated as CASSYSPGGWDGYTF.

The rearrangement uses TRBV28 and TRBJ1-1, with 8 positions matching TRBD1. The CDR3 loop spans 14 amino acids. Germline V gives CDR1 MDHEN, CDR2 SYDVKM. J was trimmed by 7 bases and V by 7 bases; bases with no gene match: 11. CDR3 region: CASIGLAGQVEAFF. For the CDR3, the DNA is TGTGCCAGCATCGGACTTGCGGGACAGGTTGAAGCTTTCTTT.

J is TRBJ2-7 and V is TRBV21-1. TRBV21-1 is labeled a pseudogene. CDR3 length: 12 residues. Here the CDR3 reads CASSNRPYEQYF. The CDR3 coding sequence is TGTGCCAGCAGCAATCGACCCTACGAGCAGTACTTC.

The V call is TRBV10-3, the J call TRBJ1-1; D remains unclear. Germline V gene sequence: CDR1 ENHRY, CDR2 SYGVKD. Trimming pared 0 bases from V and 0 bases from J, leaving 8 bases between. The CDR3 is made up of 15 amino acids. The DNA of the CDR3 is TGTGCCATCAGTGAGTCTCCGAGCTTGAACACTGAAGCTTTCTTT. This gives the protein CAISESPSLNTEAFF.

J is TRBJ2-7 and V is TRBV27; D gene uncertain. Trimming left V 5 bases short and J 2 bases short, with 10 bases between. CDR1 and CDR2 (germline): MNHEY, SMNVEV (reference sequence). This CDR3 is built from 13 residues. The CDR3 DNA reads as TGTGCCAGCAGTCCTTTTGGGGCCTACGAGCAGTACTTC. This gives the protein CASSPFGAYEQYF.

The chain has TRBV7-9 and TRBJ1-5; tentative D call: TRBD1 (5 bases). Per germline, CDR1 SEHNR and CDR2 FQNEAQ (reference sequence). CDR3 size: 15 residues. Trimming cost V 1 base and J 6 bases, with 13 bases left between them. The CDR3 reads CASSLGTSVSQPQHF. As DNA, the CDR3 is TGTGCCAGCAGCTTAGGGACATCGGTGAGTCAGCCCCAGCATTTT.

The CDR3 bases are TGCGCCAGCAGCTTGGGGACAGACTACGACTACGAGCAGTACTTC. This translates into CASSLGTDYDYEQYF. The chain employs TRBV5-1 and TRBJ2-7; possible D gene TRBD1, 6 bases. Germline V gene data show CDR1 as SGHRS and CDR2 as YFSETQ. The CDR3 spans 15 residues. Trimming took 0 bases from V and 3 from J, leaving 13 bases between them.

This chain joins TRBV7-9 and TRBJ2-5; D might be TRBD1 (6 bases). The CDR3 loop spans 16 amino acids. Trimming took 2 bases from V and 2 from J, leaving 15 bases between them. Germline CDR1 and CDR2: SEHNR and FQNEAQ (reference sequence). The CDR3 here is CASSLTLGQLQETQYF. Written as DNA, the CDR3 is TGTGCCAGCAGCTTAACCCTGGGACAACTTCAAGAGACCCAGTACTTC.